The 22 T cell receptor beta chains below come from one sample, sequenced in a study of technical replicates of blood from several donors (dated by TCRdb to the late 2010s). The method was the immunoSEQ multiplex PCR assay. The clones in this table, taken by TCRdb from immuneACCESS, are in-frame only. Not every clone is retained; where verified, under half of the shortfall comes from an unresolved V gene, and the cause of the rest is unknown. This sample has under 70,000 clones in its table, and 92% of those were observed once. The ten largest clones represent 0.35% to 0.45% of the sample. The sequencing input was T cells isolated from PBMCs. The receptors stem from a human donor in good health.

The chain has TRBV4-1 and TRBJ2-1, with 7 bases identical to TRBD2. Germline assignment: CDR1 MGHRA and CDR2 YSYEKL. This CDR3 spans 18 amino acids. Trimming removed 6 bases from V and 0 bases from J; junction bases left unmatched: 14. The CDR3 bases are TGCGCCAGCAGTCGGAAAGACCCCGGGGGGATCTCCTACAATGAGCAGTTCTTC. This sequence encodes CASSRKDPGGISYNEQFF.

V and J are TRBV9 and TRBJ1-5; D gene uncertain. The germline CDR1 and CDR2 sequences are SGDLS and YYNGEE. Trimming removed 0 bases from V and 4 bases from J, with 5 bases in between. This CDR3 is built from 13 residues. This CDR3 is CASSVDGNQPQHF. Written as DNA, the CDR3 is TGTGCCAGCAGCGTAGACGGTAATCAGCCCCAGCATTTT.

The chain couples TRBV7-2 to TRBJ1-2; 8 bases are shared with TRBD1. V shed 5 bases, J shed 8 bases, and the junction held 13 bases outside the gene matches. Per germline, CDR1 SGHTA and CDR2 FQGNSA. The CDR3 spans 15 residues. The CDR3 here is CASSPRIRGPNGYTF. As DNA, the CDR3 is TGTGCCAGCAGCCCACGGATCAGGGGGCCAAACGGCTACACCTTC.

The rearrangement uses TRBV28 and TRBJ1-5; D is ambiguous. V dropped 3 bases and J dropped 6 bases, with 15 bases sitting between them. The CDR3 has 15 amino acids. Germline V gene lookup returns CDR1 MDHEN and CDR2 SYDVKM. CDR3 coding DNA: TGTGCCAGCAGTTTGGCGGGGATTGAAGGTCAGCCCCAGCATTTT. Protein: CASSLAGIEGQPQHF. Using reference TRBV28 and TRBJ1-5 for the parts outside the CDR3, the full variable domain is DVKVTQSSRYLVKRTGEKVFLECVQDMDHENMFWYRQDPGLGLRLIYFSYDVKMKEKGDIPEGYSVSREKKERFSLILESASTNQTSMYLCASSLAGIEGQPQHFGDGTRLSIL.

The rearrangement joins TRBV20-1 to TRBJ2-5; D is ambiguous. Per germline, CDR1 DFQATT and CDR2 SNEGSKA (reference sequence). The CDR3 runs 11 residues. V lost 8 bases to trimming and J lost 0 bases, with 7 bases between them. The CDR3, as DNA: TGCAGTTTCACGGACCAAGAGACCCAGTACTTC. The encoded protein is CSFTDQETQYF.

This clone was counted once. The rearrangement uses TRBV27 and TRBJ1-2, with D perhaps TRBD1 (6 bases). V was pared by 4 bases and J by 5 bases, with 14 bases between. Germline CDR1 reads MNHEY; CDR2 reads SMNVEV (reference sequence). The CDR3 runs 14 residues. The CDR3 coding sequence is TGTGCCAGCAGTTCCTTACAGGGCTCATATGGCTACACCTTC. Its protein is CASSSLQGSYGYTF.

The J gene is TRBJ1-1, the V gene TRBV18, with D possibly being TRBD1 (6 bases). Germline V lookup: CDR1 KGHSH, CDR2 LQKENI. The CDR3 covers 13 residues. Trimming removed 1 base at V and 5 bases at J, with 8 bases between. The CDR3, as DNA: TGTGCCAGCTCACCACACAGGGAAACTGAAGCTTTCTTT. This gives the protein CASSPHRETEAFF.

This rearrangement joins TRBV15 to TRBJ1-5, with D uncertain. The V and J ends lost 0 bases and 6 bases respectively, with 6 bases between them. This CDR3 comprises 13 residues. Germline CDR1 is LNHNV and CDR2 is YYDKDF (reference sequence). The CDR3 sequence is CATSRDPSQPQHF. The CDR3 DNA follows: TGTGCCACCAGCAGAGATCCTTCTCAGCCCCAGCATTTT.

V and J are TRBV25-1 and TRBJ2-1; 8 nucleotides line up with TRBD1. CDR3 length: 13 residues. CDR1 MGHDK and CDR2 SYGVNS come from the germline V gene. The junction had 4 bases not matched to a gene; V was cut back by 0 bases and J by 12 bases. The CDR3 spells CASSEYRGLAQFF. CDR3 bases: TGTGCCAGCAGTGAATACAGGGGGCTGGCGCAGTTCTTC.

This clone was picked up one time. This chain uses TRBV18 with TRBJ1-2; D not resolved. Trimming left V 3 bases short and J 4 bases short, with 9 bases between. Germline values: CDR1 KGHSH, CDR2 LQKENI. There are 13 residues in the CDR3. The CDR3 loop is CASSPVQSYGYTF. The CDR3 DNA sequence: TGTGCCAGCTCACCCGTACAGTCCTATGGCTACACCTTC.

The chain joins TRBV5-4 to TRBJ2-7; TRBD1 agrees at 8 bases. Germline values: CDR1 SGHNT, CDR2 YYREEE (reference sequence). With V trimmed by 3 bases and J by 5 bases, 4 bases remained unmatched. CDR3 length: 13 residues. The CDR3 reads CASSSGQANEQYF. CDR3 nucleotides: TGTGCCAGCAGCTCGGGACAGGCCAACGAGCAGTACTTC.

The genes are TRBV27 and TRBJ2-6; weak D call: TRBD1 (6 bases). Germline lookup yields CDR1 MNHEY and CDR2 SMNVEV (reference sequence). V lost 6 bases to trimming and J lost 0 bases, with 9 bases between them. The CDR3 has 15 residues. CDR3: CASRGQISGANVLTF. In DNA, the CDR3 is TGTGCCAGCAGAGGACAGATCTCTGGGGCCAACGTCCTGACTTTC.

This clone was observed a single time. This sequence joins TRBV19 and TRBJ1-1; weak D call: TRBD1 (6 bases). V was shortened by 1 base and J by 7 bases, with 13 bases between the two germline ends. Per the germline V gene, CDR1 is LNHDA and CDR2 is SQIVND (reference sequence). The CDR3 sequence is 14 residues long. CDR3 in amino acids: CASSIVAGVSEAFF. DNA of the CDR3: TGTGCCAGTAGTATAGTAGCAGGGGTCAGTGAAGCTTTCTTT.

The chain recombines TRBV29-1 with TRBJ2-1; 9 bases agree with TRBD1. V lost 4 bases and J lost 13; bases outside the gene matches: 2. The germline gives CDR1 SQVTM, CDR2 ANQGSEA. The CDR3 covers 10 residues. The DNA of the CDR3 is TGCAGCGTTGGGGACAGGGAACAGTTCTTC. This codes for CSVGDREQFF.

This chain links TRBV4-1 with TRBJ2-1; 8 bases are a match to TRBD2. Per germline, CDR1 MGHRA and CDR2 YSYEKL. V gave up 1 base and J gave up 9 bases; unmatched junction bases: 11. This CDR3 comprises 16 residues. The CDR3 DNA follows: TGCGCCAGCAGCCAAGGTGTGGGAGCGGGAGCTGGTGAGCAGTTCTTC. Protein sequence: CASSQGVGAGAGEQFF.

CDR3 region: CASSDNYEQYF. CDR3 DNA: TGTGCCAGCAGTGACAACTACGAGCAGTACTTC. The chain uses TRBV6-1 and TRBJ2-7; D is uncertain. The CDR3 extends over 11 amino acids. V was trimmed by 3 bases and J by 3 bases, leaving 3 bases between them. The V gene's germline CDR1 is MNHNS and CDR2 SASEGT.

In DNA form, the CDR3 reads TGTGCCTGGAGTGTACAGGGATCCAATGAAAAACTGTTTTTT. It is translated as CAWSVQGSNEKLFF. The chain carries TRBV30 and TRBJ1-4; TRBD1 might be the D (6 bases). From germline, CDR1 is GTSNPN and CDR2 SVGIG (reference sequence). Trimming pared 0 bases from V and 5 bases from J, leaving 10 bases between. CDR3 length: 14 residues.

Only one count was recorded for this clone. This sequence joins TRBV19 and TRBJ2-2; D ambiguous. CDR1 and CDR2 (germline): LNHDA, SQIVND (reference sequence). The CDR3 runs 15 residues. V was shortened by 6 bases and J by 0 bases, with 11 bases between the two germline ends. CDR3 sequence: CASRPLTPNTGELFF. The CDR3 nucleotides read TGTGCCAGTAGACCACTTACTCCGAACACCGGGGAGCTGTTTTTT.

This chain joins TRBV27 and TRBJ1-4; D ambiguous. Germline loops: CDR1 MNHEY, CDR2 SMNVEV (reference sequence). The CDR3 is made up of 14 amino acids. V dropped 3 bases and J dropped 4 bases, with 9 bases sitting between them. CDR3 DNA sequence: TGTGCCAGCAGTTTCTACGGGGTTAATGAAAAACTGTTTTTT. It encodes CASSFYGVNEKLFF.

The rearrangement uses TRBV4-1 and TRBJ2-3; 9 positions agree with TRBD2. This CDR3 is 16 amino acids long. Germline values: CDR1 MGHRA, CDR2 YSYEKL. Trimming removed 0 bases from V and 5 bases from J; junction bases left unmatched: 6. CDR3 sequence reads: CASSQEGGRARDTQYF. DNA for the CDR3: TGCGCCAGCAGCCAAGAAGGCGGGAGGGCAAGAGATACGCAGTATTTT.

A single count supports this clone. This chain joins TRBV14 and TRBJ1-1; TRBD1 matches at 11 bases. V lost 1 base to trimming and J lost 1 base; unmatched junction nucleotides: 8. The CDR3 sequence is 18 residues long. CDR1 is SGHDN, CDR2 FVKESK, per germline. The CDR3 protein is CASSQVAGTGGANTEAFF. The CDR3 nucleotides read TGTGCCAGCAGCCAAGTGGCCGGGACAGGGGGAGCGAACACTGAAGCTTTCTTT.

The rearrangement uses TRBV27 and TRBJ1-2; possibly TRBD1 for D (5 bases). Germline V CDR1 and CDR2: MNHEY, SMNVEV (reference sequence). This CDR3 is 13 amino acids long. The V end was cut by 2 bases, the J end by 8 bases, with 12 bases between. Here the CDR3 reads CASSLTDSQGYTF. The CDR3, as DNA: TGTGCCAGCAGTTTAACCGACAGTCAAGGCTACACCTTC.